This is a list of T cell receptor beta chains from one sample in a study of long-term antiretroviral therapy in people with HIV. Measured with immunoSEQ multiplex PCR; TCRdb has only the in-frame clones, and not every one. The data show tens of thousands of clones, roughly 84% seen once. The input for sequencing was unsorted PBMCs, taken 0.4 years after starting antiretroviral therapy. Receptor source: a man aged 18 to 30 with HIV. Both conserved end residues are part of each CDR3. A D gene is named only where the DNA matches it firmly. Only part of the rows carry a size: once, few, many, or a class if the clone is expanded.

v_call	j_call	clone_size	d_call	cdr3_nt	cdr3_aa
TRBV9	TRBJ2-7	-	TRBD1	TGTGCCAGCAGCGTCGGGACAGGGGTTGGCTACGAGCAGTACTTC	CASSVGTGVGYEQYF
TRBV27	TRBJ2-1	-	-	TGTGCCAGCAGTTACGGGGCTCGAGGGCGTAGTAATGAGCAGTTCTTC	CASSYGARGRSNEQFF
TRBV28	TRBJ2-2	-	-	TGTGCCAGCAGATGGGGCGTTACCGGGGAGCTGTTTTTT	CASRWGVTGELFF
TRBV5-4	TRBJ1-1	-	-	TGTGCCGAGGGGTTTGTGGGCACTGAAGCTTTCTTT	CAEGFVGTEAFF
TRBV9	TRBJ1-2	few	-	TGTGCCAGCACCTCCGACGGTGGCTACACCTTC	CASTSDGGYTF
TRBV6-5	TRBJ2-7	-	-	TGTGCCAGCAGTTTATACAGGGTGCACGAGCAGTACTTC	CASSLYRVHEQYF
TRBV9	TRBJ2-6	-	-	TGTGCCAGCAGCGCCAAAGCTGGGGCCAACGTCCTGACTTTC	CASSAKAGANVLTF
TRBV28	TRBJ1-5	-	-	TGTGCCAGCAGACCTCCCGACAGCCTCAATCAGCCCCAGCATTTT	CASRPPDSLNQPQHF
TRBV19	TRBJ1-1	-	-	TGTGCCACATGGGACCTTCTAGACACTGAAGCTTTCTTT	CATWDLLDTEAFF
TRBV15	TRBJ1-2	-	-	TGTGCCACCAGCAGAGATTGGACCGGACGGGATGGCTACACCTTC	CATSRDWTGRDGYTF
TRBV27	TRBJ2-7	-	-	TGTGCCAGCAGTTCAGGGATTACCTACGAGCAGTACTTC	CASSSGITYEQYF
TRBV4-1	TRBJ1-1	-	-	TGCGCCAGCAGCCAAGCTGGGGGTCACACTGAAGCTTTCTTT	CASSQAGGHTEAFF
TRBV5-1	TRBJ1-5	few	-	TGCGCCAGCAGCTTGGCCGACAGCCTGAATCAGCCCCAGCATTTT	CASSLADSLNQPQHF
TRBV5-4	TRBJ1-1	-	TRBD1	TGTGCCAGCAGCTTGAAACAGGGGGTGGTGAACACTGAAGCTTTCTTT	CASSLKQGVVNTEAFF
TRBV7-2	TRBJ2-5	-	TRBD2	TGTGCCAGCAGCTTAGAGGCGACTAGCAGGGCAAACCAAGAGACCCAGTACTTC	CASSLEATSRANQETQYF
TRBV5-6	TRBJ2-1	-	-	TGTGCCAGCAGCCGACAGGCGTTATCCTACAATGAGCAGTTCTTC	CASSRQALSYNEQFF
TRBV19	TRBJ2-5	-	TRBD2	TGTGCCAGTAGTATGGTAGCGGGGGGGCTTGAGACCCAGTACTTC	CASSMVAGGLETQYF
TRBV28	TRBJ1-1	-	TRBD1	TGTGCCAGCACCGCCGGGACAGGGGGCACTGAAGCTTTCTTT	CASTAGTGGTEAFF
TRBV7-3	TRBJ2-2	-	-	TGTGCCAGCAGCTTATCCGGGTCCGGGGAGCTGTTTTTT	CASSLSGSGELFF
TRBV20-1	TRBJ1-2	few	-	TGCAGTGCTGTGGACAGCTATGGCTACACCTTC	CSAVDSYGYTF
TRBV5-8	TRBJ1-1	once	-	TGTGCCAGCAGCTTGGACGTGACTGAAGCTTTCTTT	CASSLDVTEAFF
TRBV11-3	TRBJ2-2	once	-	TGTGCCAGCAGCTTAGAGAGCTACACCGGGGAGCTGTTTTTT	CASSLESYTGELFF
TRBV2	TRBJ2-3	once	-	TGTGCCAGCAGCGGAGCTATGAGAGGGGCGCTTTCAGATACGCAGTATTTT	CASSGAMRGALSDTQYF
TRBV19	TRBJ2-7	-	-	TGTGCCAGTAGTATTGGTGGTTACGAGCAGTACTTC	CASSIGGYEQYF
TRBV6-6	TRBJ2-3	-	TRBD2	TGTGCCAGCAGCGGACTAGAGGACACAGATACGCAGTATTTT	CASSGLEDTDTQYF
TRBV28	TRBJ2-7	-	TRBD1	TGTGCCAGCAGTTCGCCCGGGACAGCCGCCCGGGAGCAGTACTTC	CASSSPGTAAREQYF
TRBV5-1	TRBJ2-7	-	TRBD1	TGCGCCAGCCAGACAGGGCCAACCTCCTACGAGCAGTACTTC	CASQTGPTSYEQYF
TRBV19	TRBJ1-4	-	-	TGTGCCAGTCGGGACGGCCACACTAATGAAAAACTGTTTTTT	CASRDGHTNEKLFF
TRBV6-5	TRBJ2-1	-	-	TGTGCCAGCAGTACGGGACTTTCAATGGATGAGCAGTTCTTC	CASSTGLSMDEQFF
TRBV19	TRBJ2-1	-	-	TGTGCCAGTAGTGGATTGGGCTACAATGAGCAGTTCTTC	CASSGLGYNEQFF
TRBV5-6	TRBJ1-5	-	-	TGTGCCAGCAGCTTGGGGGTCTGGGGGTCGGGCAATCAGCCCCAGCATTTT	CASSLGVWGSGNQPQHF
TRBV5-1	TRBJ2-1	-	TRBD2	TGCGCCAGCCGGACTAGCATTGGGGAGGGCAATGAGCAGTTCTTC	CASRTSIGEGNEQFF
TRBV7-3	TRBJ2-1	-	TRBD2	TGTGCCAGCAGCTTAGGCGGGAGGAGAAGCAATGAGCAGTTCTTC	CASSLGGRRSNEQFF
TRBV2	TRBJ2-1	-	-	TGTGCCAGCAGTGAACTGGACTCCCGCTACAATGAGCAGTTCTTC	CASSELDSRYNEQFF
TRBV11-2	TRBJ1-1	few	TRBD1	TGTGCCAGCAGCTCAACCCCGGGGACAGGGGACCCCGAAGCTTTCTTT	CASSSTPGTGDPEAFF
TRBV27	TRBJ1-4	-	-	TGTGCCAGCAGCATCAGGGTCGGTCGCGAAAAACTGTTTTTT	CASSIRVGREKLFF
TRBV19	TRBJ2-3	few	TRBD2	TGTGCCAGTAGTATGACTAGCGGGGGGCTGGATACGCAGTATTTT	CASSMTSGGLDTQYF
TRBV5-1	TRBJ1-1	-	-	TGCGCCAGCAGCTTTGACAAGAACACTGAAGCTTTCTTT	CASSFDKNTEAFF
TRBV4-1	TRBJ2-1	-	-	TGCGCCAGCAGCCCAGTCAGTACGAGCTCCTACAATGAGCAGTTCTTC	CASSPVSTSSYNEQFF
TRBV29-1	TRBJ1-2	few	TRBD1	TGCAGCTCCGGGACAGCGGGCCAGTATGGCTACACCTTC	CSSGTAGQYGYTF
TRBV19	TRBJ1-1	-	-	TGTGCCAGTAGTACTACAGGAATGAACACTGAAGCTTTCTTT	CASSTTGMNTEAFF
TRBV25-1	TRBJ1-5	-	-	TGTGCCAGCAGTCCCTCCAGTGTTTATAGCAATCAGCCCCAGCATTTT	CASSPSSVYSNQPQHF
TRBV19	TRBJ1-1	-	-	TGTGCCAGTAGTATAGACGCGGACAGTGAAGCTTTCTTT	CASSIDADSEAFF
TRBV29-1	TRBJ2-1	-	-	TGCAGCGTTGAATTATGGAGGGGGGGATCCTACAATGAGCAGTTCTTC	CSVELWRGGSYNEQFF
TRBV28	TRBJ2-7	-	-	TGTGCCAGCAGTCCGGACCCCCTTCAACTGGAATGGCAGTACTTC	CASSPDPLQLEWQYF
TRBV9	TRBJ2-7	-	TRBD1	TGTGCCAGCAGCGCCCAGGGGGCAATGTACGAGCAGTACTTC	CASSAQGAMYEQYF
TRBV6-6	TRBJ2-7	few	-	TGTGCCAGCATCGGGGCGGCCTACGAGCAGTACTTC	CASIGAAYEQYF
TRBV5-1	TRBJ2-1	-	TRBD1	TGCGCCAGCAGCGCCGGGACAGGGCTCTACAATGAGCAGTTCTTC	CASSAGTGLYNEQFF